The present T cell receptor beta chain was sequenced within a study of metastatic and nonmetastatic thyroid tumors. Study details: The comparison covered peripheral blood and tumor or nodule tissue in malignant and benign thyroid patients.

This clone was recorded a few times. MiXCR was used by TCRdb to re-call the PCR reads. The profile covers 12,000 to 15,000 clones, with approximately 3.9% appearing a single time and around 30% taken by the ten largest. No patient received treatment before thyroid surgery. CDR1 MNHEY and CDR2 SVGEGT come from the germline V gene. There are 14 residues in the CDR3. The V gene lost 7 bases and the J gene lost 0 bases, with 13 bases spanning the gap. The sequenced sample was tumor tissue. The V gene is TRBV6-2 or TRBV6-3, the J gene TRBJ2-7; D is unresolved. This clonotype was sampled from a female donor with papillary thyroid cancer or a benign thyroid nodule (not recorded which). Some clones in this sample may be carry-over from other donors' samples. Written as DNA, the CDR3 is TGTGCCAGCACCCAGCGCCTGGACTCCTACGAGCAGTACTTC. Translated: CASTQRLDSYEQYF.